The rows below give T cell receptor beta chains drawn from one sample of a study of shared clonotypes between healthy human individuals. Sequenced by immunoSEQ multiplex PCR; TCRdb stores in-frame clones only, minus some. The table has hundreds of thousands of clones, around three quarters seen once. Sequencing used PBMCs. Receptors were obtained from a woman aged 40 to 49 in good health. Some clones in this sample may be carry-over from other donors' samples. The CDR3 runs from the conserved cysteine through the conserved F or W. D genes are given only for firm matches. Clone size is shown for a subset of rows, as once, few, many or a class of expanded clone.

j_call,clone_size,v_call,d_call,cdr3_aa,cdr3_nt
TRBJ2-7,.,TRBV6-5,TRBD1,CASREGDRDHEQYF,TGTGCCAGCAGGGAAGGGGACAGGGACCACGAGCAGTACTTC
TRBJ2-7,.,TRBV5-6,.,CASSLAGTSYEQYF,TGTGCCAGCAGCTTGGCTGGCACCTCCTACGAGCAGTACTTC
TRBJ2-1,once,TRBV7-3,.,CASSLSTFDEQFF,TGTGCCAGCAGCCTCTCTACTTTCGATGAGCAGTTCTTC
TRBJ1-5,once,TRBV28,TRBD1,CASSPHPRGQWGYSNQPQHF,TGTGCCAGCAGTCCTCACCCGAGGGGACAGTGGGGGTATAGCAATCAGCCCCAGCATTTT
TRBJ2-4,.,TRBV6-1,.,CASMREAIAKNIQYF,TGTGCCAGCATGAGAGAAGCCATAGCCAAAAACATTCAGTACTTC
TRBJ2-1,few,TRBV5-4,.,CASRYRQASSYNEQFF,TGTGCCAGCAGGTACCGACAGGCCAGCTCCTACAATGAGCAGTTCTTC
TRBJ1-4,.,TRBV2,TRBD1,CASSADRGSNEKLFF,TGTGCCAGCAGCGCTGACAGGGGCTCTAATGAAAAACTGTTTTTT
TRBJ2-7,.,TRBV7-2,.,CASSSLPPGLAYEQYF,TGTGCCAGCAGCTCCCTCCCACCGGGATTAGCCTACGAGCAGTACTTC
TRBJ1-1,.,TRBV19,.,CASSIYKNTEAFF,TGTGCCAGTAGTATTTACAAGAACACTGAAGCTTTCTTT
TRBJ2-7,.,TRBV11-2,.,CASSLDGGNSYEQYF,TGTGCCAGCAGCTTAGATGGCGGGAACTCCTACGAGCAGTACTTC
TRBJ2-7,.,TRBV7-2,.,CASSSITASEQYF,TGTGCCAGCAGCTCTATAACGGCCTCCGAGCAGTACTTC
TRBJ2-1,.,TRBV5-1,TRBD2,CASSLGTSGNGNEQFF,TGCGCCAGCAGCTTGGGGACTAGCGGGAATGGCAATGAGCAGTTCTTC
TRBJ2-1,.,TRBV6-1,TRBD2,CASNPAGLASNEQFF,TGTGCCAGCAACCCCGCGGGACTAGCGTCCAATGAGCAGTTCTTC
TRBJ1-3,.,TRBV11-2,.,CASSLVESGNTIYF,TGTGCCAGCAGCTTAGTGGAATCTGGAAACACCATATATTTT
TRBJ2-7,.,TRBV7-2,.,CASSLAKTVSSYEQYF,TGTGCCAGCAGCTTAGCGAAGACGGTGAGCTCCTACGAGCAGTACTTC
TRBJ1-5,.,TRBV19,TRBD1,CASSIGGTAYNQPQHF,TGTGCCAGTAGTATAGGGGGGACAGCCTACAATCAGCCCCAGCATTTT
TRBJ2-1,.,TRBV5-6,.,CASSEWWKNNEQFF,TGTGCCAGCAGCGAGTGGTGGAAAAACAATGAGCAGTTCTTC
TRBJ1-5,.,TRBV7-2,.,CASSVSGNQPQHF,TGTGCCAGCAGCGTTAGTGGCAATCAGCCCCAGCATTTT
TRBJ2-2,once,TRBV4-2,.,CASTPSATGELFF,TGTGCCAGCACCCCCTCGGCAACCGGGGAGCTGTTTTTT